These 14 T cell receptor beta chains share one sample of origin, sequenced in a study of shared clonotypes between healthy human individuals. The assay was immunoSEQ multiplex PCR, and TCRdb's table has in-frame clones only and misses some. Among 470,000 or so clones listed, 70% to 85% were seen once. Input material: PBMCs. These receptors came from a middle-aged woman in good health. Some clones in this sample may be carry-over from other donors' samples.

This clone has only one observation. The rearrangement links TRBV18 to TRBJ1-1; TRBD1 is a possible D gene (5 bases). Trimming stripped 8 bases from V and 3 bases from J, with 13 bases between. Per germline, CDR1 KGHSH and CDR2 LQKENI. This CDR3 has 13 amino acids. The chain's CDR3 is CASAQGVDTEAFF. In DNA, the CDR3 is TGTGCCAGCGCTCAGGGAGTCGACACTGAAGCTTTCTTT. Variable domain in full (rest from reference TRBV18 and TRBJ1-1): NAGVMQNPRHLVRRRGQEARLRCSPMKGHSHVYWYRQLPEEGLKFMVYLQKENIIDESGMPKERFSAEFPKEGPSILRIQQVVRGDSAAYFCASAQGVDTEAFFGQGTRLTVV.

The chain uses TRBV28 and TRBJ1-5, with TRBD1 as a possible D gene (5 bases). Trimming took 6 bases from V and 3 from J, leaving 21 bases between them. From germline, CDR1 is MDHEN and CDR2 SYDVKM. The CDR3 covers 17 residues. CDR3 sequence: CASRYGRGRGDNQPQHF. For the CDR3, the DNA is TGTGCCAGCAGATACGGGAGGGGAAGGGGTGACAATCAGCCCCAGCATTTT.

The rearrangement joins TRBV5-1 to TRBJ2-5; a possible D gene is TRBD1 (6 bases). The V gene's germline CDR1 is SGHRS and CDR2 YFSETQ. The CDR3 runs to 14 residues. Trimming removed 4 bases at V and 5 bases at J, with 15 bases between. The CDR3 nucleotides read TGCGCCAGCAGCCAAGGAACAGGGAGTGAGACCCAGTACTTC. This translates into CASSQGTGSETQYF.

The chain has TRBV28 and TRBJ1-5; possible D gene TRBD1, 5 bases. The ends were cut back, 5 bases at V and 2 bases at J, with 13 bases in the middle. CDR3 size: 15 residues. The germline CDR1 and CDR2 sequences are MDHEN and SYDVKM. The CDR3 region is CASSTQGFGNQPQHF. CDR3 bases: TGTGCCAGCAGTACTCAGGGTTTCGGCAATCAGCCCCAGCATTTT.

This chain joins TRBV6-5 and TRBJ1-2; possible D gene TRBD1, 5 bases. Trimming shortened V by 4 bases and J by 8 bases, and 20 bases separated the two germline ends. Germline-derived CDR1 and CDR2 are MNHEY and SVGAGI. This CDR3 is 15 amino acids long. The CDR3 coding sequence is TGTGCCAGCAGTTCTCGGACACGGGCGGTGTGGGGCTACACCTTC. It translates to CASSSRTRAVWGYTF.

The CDR3 coding sequence is TGTGCCAGCAAGTCCCGGAAAGCGGGAGGTACGAACACCGGGGAGCTGTTTTTT. It specifies CASKSRKAGGTNTGELFF. The chain carries TRBV21-1 and TRBJ2-2; the table assigns TRBD2, which was not confirmed against the DNA. TRBV21-1 is designated a pseudogene. The CDR3 covers 18 residues.

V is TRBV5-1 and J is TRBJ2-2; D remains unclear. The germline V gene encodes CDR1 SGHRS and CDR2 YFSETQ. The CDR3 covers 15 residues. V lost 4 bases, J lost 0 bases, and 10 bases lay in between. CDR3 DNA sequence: TGCGCCAGCAGCGTCGACACTTCGAACACCGGGGAGCTGTTTTTT. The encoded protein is CASSVDTSNTGELFF.

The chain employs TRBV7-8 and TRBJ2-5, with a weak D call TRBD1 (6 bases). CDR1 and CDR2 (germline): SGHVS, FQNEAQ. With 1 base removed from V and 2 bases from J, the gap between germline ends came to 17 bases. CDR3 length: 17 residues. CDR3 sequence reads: CASSLGSARGWQETQYF. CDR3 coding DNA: TGTGCCAGCAGCTTAGGATCAGCGAGGGGGTGGCAAGAGACCCAGTACTTC.

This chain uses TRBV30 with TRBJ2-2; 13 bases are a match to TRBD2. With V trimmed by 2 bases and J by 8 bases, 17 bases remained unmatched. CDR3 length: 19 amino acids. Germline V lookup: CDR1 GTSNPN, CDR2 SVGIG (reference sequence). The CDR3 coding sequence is TGTGCCTGGAGTCCTTATCTCGGACTAGCGGGAGACCCTAAGGGGGAGCTGTTTTTT. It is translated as CAWSPYLGLAGDPKGELFF.

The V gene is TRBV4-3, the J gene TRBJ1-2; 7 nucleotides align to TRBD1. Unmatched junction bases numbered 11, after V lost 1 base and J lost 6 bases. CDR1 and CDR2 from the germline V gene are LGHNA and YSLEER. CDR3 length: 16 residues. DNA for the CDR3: TGCGCCAGCAGCCAAGTGGGGATGACAGGGAGCCATGGCTACACCTTC. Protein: CASSQVGMTGSHGYTF.

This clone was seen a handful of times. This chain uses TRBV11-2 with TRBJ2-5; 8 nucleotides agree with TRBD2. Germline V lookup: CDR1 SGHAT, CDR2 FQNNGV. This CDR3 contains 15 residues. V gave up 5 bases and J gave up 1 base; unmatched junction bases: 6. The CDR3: CASSRGGRTQETQYF. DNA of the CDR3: TGTGCCAGCAGCCGGGGGGGGCGGACCCAAGAGACCCAGTACTTC.

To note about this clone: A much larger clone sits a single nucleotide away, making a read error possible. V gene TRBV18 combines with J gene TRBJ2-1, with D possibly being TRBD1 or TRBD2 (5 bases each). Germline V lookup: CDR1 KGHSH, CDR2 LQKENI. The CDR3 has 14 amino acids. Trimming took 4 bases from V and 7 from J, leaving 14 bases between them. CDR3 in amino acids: CASSRGTLRNEQFF. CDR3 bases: TGTGCCAGCTCACGTGGGACCCTGAGGAATGAGCAGTTCTTC.

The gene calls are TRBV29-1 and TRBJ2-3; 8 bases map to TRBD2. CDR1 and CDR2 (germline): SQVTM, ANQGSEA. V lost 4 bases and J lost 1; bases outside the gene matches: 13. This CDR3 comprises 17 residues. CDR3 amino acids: CSVVGLGTLAGTDTQYF. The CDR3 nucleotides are TGCAGCGTTGTGGGACTAGGGACCTTGGCTGGCACAGATACGCAGTATTTT.

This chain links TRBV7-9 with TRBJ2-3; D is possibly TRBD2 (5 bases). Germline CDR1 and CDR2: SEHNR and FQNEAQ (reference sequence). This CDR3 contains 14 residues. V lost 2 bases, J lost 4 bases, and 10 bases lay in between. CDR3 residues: CASSLTTSSDTQYF. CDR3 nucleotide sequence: TGTGCCAGCAGCTTAACCACTAGTTCAGATACGCAGTATTTT.